The sequence of this TCR beta chain was determined in a study of blood T cell repertoires in COVID-19. About the research overall: Specimens from acute and convalescent COVID-19 originated in the United States, Italy and Spain. PBMCs, B-cell-depleted T cells, or T cells were the source of the cDNA or gDNA that made up the material.

Germline values: CDR1 SSHAT, CDR2 FNYEAQ (reference sequence). The CDR3 extends over 15 amino acids. As for this clone: The germline gene is not matched at one end of the junction; a read error may be the cause.

Under the authors' procedure: Estimated nucleated cell counts came from reference gene primer amplification. Sequenced by immunoSEQ multiplex PCR; TCRdb stores in-frame clones only, minus some. V and J calls and clone size follow that table, whereas D and trimming were derived from the DNA. The sample comprises 100,000 to 150,000 clones, around 87% of which are singletons, and approximately 8% rests with the top ten. Sequenced sample: peripheral blood. This chain connects TRBV7-7 to TRBJ1-3; 7 bases fit TRBD1. The sequence derives from a man aged 50-60 years with acute or convalescent COVID-19. This CDR3 is CASSLAPGQGNTIYF. The CDR3 region has the DNA TGTGCCAGCAGCCTAGCTCCGGGACAGGGAAACACCATATATTTT.